One sample yielded the 18 T cell receptor beta chains listed below, sequenced in a study of T cells in Graves' hyperthyroidism and ophthalmopathy. Template material for amplifying TCR beta CDR3 regions consisted of RNA transcripts. The TCR CDR3 was amplified in a first-round RT-PCR using the HTBI primer set. A single record per CDR3 protein comes from TCRdb applying MiXCR to the multiplex PCR reads. Of some 580,000 distinct CDR3 sequences listed, around 15% are singletons. The material sequenced was blood. The source is a woman aged 40 to 49 with Graves' ophthalmopathy.

The table lists this clonotype with many counts. This chain connects TRBV11-1 to TRBJ2-1; D is undetermined. The CDR3 runs 13 residues. In germline, CDR1 is SGHAT, CDR2 FQDESV (reference sequence). The V end lost 1 base, the J end lost 3 bases, and 4 bases lay between the germline ends. The chain's CDR3 is CASSLDLYNEQFF. CDR3 sequence (DNA): TGTGCCAGCAGCTTAGACCTCTACAATGAGCAGTTCTTC. The full variable domain, completed using reference TRBV11-1 and TRBJ2-1, is EAEVAQSPRYKITEKSQAVAFWCDPISGHATLYWYRQILGQGPELLVQFQDESVVDDSQLPKDRFSAERLKGVDSTLKIQPAELGDSAMYLCASSLDLYNEQFFGPGTRLTVL.

This clonotype turned up a few times. The rearrangement uses TRBV4-1 and TRBJ2-6; D is unresolved. The germline V gene has CDR1 MGHRA and CDR2 YSYEKL. This CDR3 has 18 amino acids. Trimming stripped 0 bases from V and 1 base from J, with 13 bases between. CDR3 protein: CASSQEEAGPSGANVLTF. CDR3 DNA: TGCGCCAGCAGCCAAGAGGAAGCAGGCCCTTCTGGGGCCAACGTCCTGACTTTC.

V is TRBV6-2 or TRBV6-3 and J is TRBJ2-5; 9 bases align to TRBD1. This CDR3 has 19 residues. Germline values: CDR1 MNHEY, CDR2 SVGEGT. J lost 0 bases, V lost 2 bases, and 13 bases had no gene match. The CDR3 loop reads CASSYALPGQGSYQETQYF. The CDR3 nucleotides read TGTGCCAGCAGTTACGCCCTACCGGGACAGGGATCGTACCAAGAGACCCAGTACTTC.

This clonotype was observed at least ten times. This chain joins TRBV2 and TRBJ2-7; D not certain. From germline, CDR1 is SNHLY and CDR2 FYNNEI. This CDR3 region has 15 residues. V shed 2 bases and J shed 0 bases, with 11 bases lying between them. The CDR3 sequence: CASSESNLSSYEQYF. In nucleotides, the CDR3 is TGTGCCAGCAGTGAATCGAATCTAAGCTCCTACGAGCAGTACTTC.

V gene TRBV16 combines with J gene TRBJ2-3; no definite D call. Per the germline V gene, CDR1 is KGHSY and CDR2 is FQNENV. Trimming removed 2 bases at V and 4 bases at J, with 4 bases between. The CDR3 consists of 12 residues. The CDR3 loop reads CASSQRPDTQYF. The CDR3 nucleotides read TGTGCCAGCAGCCAAAGACCAGATACGCAGTATTTT.

This clonotype was seen repeatedly, ten times or more. The V and J genes are TRBV18 and TRBJ1-2; no clear D. V was pared by 2 bases and J by 1 base, with 14 bases between. Germline CDR1 is KGHSH and CDR2 is LQKENI. The CDR3 is made up of 16 amino acids. CDR3 bases: TGTGCCAGCTCACCAGGCGGTCGAGGAGTTAACTATGGCTACACCTTC. Amino acid sequence: CASSPGGRGVNYGYTF.

This clonotype was detected many times. The chain carries TRBV2 and TRBJ1-5, with D tentatively TRBD1 (5 bases). Deletions cut 3 bases from V and 6 bases from J, with 15 bases between. The CDR3 has 15 amino acids. Germline values: CDR1 SNHLY, CDR2 FYNNEI. The CDR3 spells CASSERGRTTQPQHF. The CDR3 DNA reads as TGTGCCAGCAGTGAGAGGGGCAGGACGACTCAGCCCCAGCATTTT.

This clonotype was recorded many times. V is TRBV2 and J is TRBJ2-7; D may be TRBD2 (6 bases). The CDR3 has 11 residues. The V gene lost 4 bases and the J gene lost 12 bases, with 13 bases spanning the gap. CDR1 is SNHLY and CDR2 is FYNNEI in the germline V gene. In nucleotides, the CDR3 is TGTGCCAGCAGTGGACCCGGAGGGTTGTACTTC. It encodes CASSGPGGLYF.

J is TRBJ1-6 and V is TRBV2; D might be TRBD1 (6 bases). V was clipped by 6 bases and J by 0 bases, with 12 bases between them. Per germline, CDR1 SNHLY and CDR2 FYNNEI. The CDR3 loop spans 16 amino acids. DNA for the CDR3: TGTGCCAGCAGAGGGGGAGGGGGCTCCTATAATTCACCCCTCCACTTT. Translated: CASRGGGGSYNSPLHF.

About this clonotype: Being one base from a much bigger clone, this may be a read error. The chain has TRBV5-5 and TRBJ2-1; TRBD1 matches at 11 bases. CDR1 is SGHKS, CDR2 YYEKEE, per germline (reference sequence). The CDR3 runs to 15 residues. V shed 3 bases, J shed 10 bases, and the junction held 9 bases outside the gene matches. CDR3 region: CASSSEWTGGHEQFF. In DNA, the CDR3 is TGTGCCAGCAGCTCGGAATGGACAGGGGGCCACGAGCAGTTCTTC. The entire variable domain, with the rest obtained from reference TRBV5-5 and TRBJ2-1, is as follows: DAGVTQSPTHLIKTRGQQVTLRCSPISGHKSVSWYQQVLGQGPQFIFQYYEKEERGRGNFPDRFSARQFPNYSSELNVNALLLGDSALYLCASSSEWTGGHEQFFGPGTRLTVL.

J is TRBJ2-7 and V is TRBV3-1, with D hard to call. The CDR3 runs 12 residues. Germline CDR1 LGHDT, CDR2 YNNKEL (reference sequence). V dropped 0 bases and J dropped 5 bases, with 5 bases sitting between them. The chain's CDR3 is CASSQDTNEQYF. In nucleotides, the CDR3 is TGTGCCAGCAGCCAAGACACCAACGAGCAGTACTTC.

The V call is TRBV6-5, the J call TRBJ2-1, with D unclear. V lost 2 bases and J lost 11, with 7 bases in between. This CDR3 comprises 11 residues. CDR1 and CDR2 from the germline V gene are MNHEY and SVGAGI. The CDR3 reads CASSYGSQQFF. The CDR3 bases are TGTGCCAGCAGTTACGGATCTCAGCAGTTCTTC.

V is TRBV18 and J is TRBJ2-2; D perhaps matches TRBD2 (5 bases). From germline, CDR1 is KGHSH and CDR2 LQKENI. There are 13 residues in the CDR3. Trimming shortened V by 2 bases and J by 7 bases, and 8 bases separated the two germline ends. The chain's CDR3 is CASSPTRDGELFF. CDR3 bases: TGTGCCAGCTCACCAACCCGGGACGGGGAGCTGTTTTTT.

This clonotype was counted ten times or more. The V and J genes are TRBV5-1 and TRBJ2-2, with D perhaps matching TRBD2 (6 bases). CDR1 and CDR2 from the germline V gene are SGHRS and YFSETQ. This CDR3 has 15 amino acids. Trimming took off 1 base at V and 6 bases at J, with 13 bases between the two ends. CDR3 amino acids: CASSLMGGEAGELFF. The CDR3 DNA follows: TGCGCCAGCAGCTTGATGGGGGGTGAGGCCGGGGAGCTGTTTTTT.

This clonotype was picked up many times. V is TRBV10-1 and J is TRBJ2-3; TRBD2 agrees at 7 bases. This CDR3 has 15 amino acids. The germline V gene encodes CDR1 WNHNN and CDR2 SYGVQD (reference sequence). Trimming cost V 0 bases and J 2 bases; bases outside gene matches: 2. The CDR3 nucleotides read TGCGCCAGCAGTGAGTCTGGGGGGGACACAGATACGCAGTATTTT. As protein: CASSESGGDTDTQYF.

This clonotype has ten or more counts. J is TRBJ2-7 and V is TRBV5-1, with D maybe TRBD1 (5 bases). Germline values: CDR1 SGHRS, CDR2 YFSETQ. The CDR3 spans 13 residues. V gave up 7 bases and J gave up 2 bases, with 13 bases separating them. CDR3 in DNA: TGCGCCAGCCAACCCGACAGAGCCTACGAGCAGTACTTC. Amino acids: CASQPDRAYEQYF.

The sample holds a few counts of this clonotype. This rearrangement joins TRBV19 to TRBJ1-2, with D possibly being TRBD1 (5 bases). Trimming pared 3 bases from V and 2 bases from J, leaving 7 bases between. CDR3 length equals 13 residues. CDR1 is LNHDA, CDR2 SQIVND, per germline (reference sequence). The CDR3 loop reads CASSMGLNYGYTF. CDR3 nucleotide sequence: TGTGCCAGTAGTATGGGACTGAACTATGGCTACACCTTC.

This clonotype was seen ten or more times. The V call is TRBV6-6, the J call TRBJ2-5, with 14 bases that match TRBD2. Germline V gives CDR1 MNHNY, CDR2 SVGAGI (reference sequence). The CDR3 is 16 residues long. Losses at the gene ends were 2 bases for V and 2 bases for J; bases not matched to a gene: 1. The CDR3 coding sequence is TGTGCCAGCAGTTACGGGACTAGCGGGGGTCAAGAGACCCAGTACTTC. Translated: CASSYGTSGGQETQYF.